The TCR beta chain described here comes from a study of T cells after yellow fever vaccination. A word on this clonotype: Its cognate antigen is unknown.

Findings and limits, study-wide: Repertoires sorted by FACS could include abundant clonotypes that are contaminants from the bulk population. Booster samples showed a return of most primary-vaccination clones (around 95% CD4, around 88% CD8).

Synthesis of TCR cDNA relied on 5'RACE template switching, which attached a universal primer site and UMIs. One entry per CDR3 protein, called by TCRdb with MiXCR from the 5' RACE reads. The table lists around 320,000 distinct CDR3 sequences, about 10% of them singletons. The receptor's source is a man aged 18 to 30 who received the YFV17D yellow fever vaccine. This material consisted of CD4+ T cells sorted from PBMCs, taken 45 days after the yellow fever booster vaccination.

The CDR3 here is CASRIQGVEYGYTF. CDR3 in DNA: TGTGCCAGCAGGATACAAGGGGTTGAATATGGCTACACCTTC. The chain combines TRBV6-6 with TRBJ1-2; possible D gene TRBD1, 5 bases. Germline-derived CDR1 and CDR2 are MNHNY and SVGAGI (reference sequence). This CDR3 comprises 14 residues. V was trimmed by 6 bases and J by 5 bases, leaving 16 bases between them.